This T cell receptor beta chain was found in a study of T cell repertoires in cytomegalovirus infection. The overall study: It can be stated that public TCR beta signatures indicated CMV infection as well as a matching HLA type.

MiXCR, applied by TCRdb to the reads, yields one record per CDR3 protein. Of about 78,000 distinct CDR3 sequences listed, roughly 40% are singletons. The trim removed 6 bases at V and 5 bases at J, leaving 2 bases unmatched. Germline CDR1 is MDHEN and CDR2 is SYDVKM. This CDR3 is 12 amino acids long. Concerning this clonotype itself: Its target is not known.

Findings and caveats of the study: The response measured ex vivo was dominated by TCR beta clonotypes (HLA-C-restricted and CMV-specific).

The chain employs TRBV28 and TRBJ2-7, with 9 bases fitting TRBD2. This material consisted of CD8+ T cells from cultured PBMCs, taken from culture after CMV antigen stimulation. This clonotype originated in a human donor in good health (CMV status not recorded). Some clones in this sample may be carry-over from other donors' samples. The DNA for the CDR3 is TGTGCCAGCAGCAAGCGGGGGGACGAGCAGTACTTC. This gives the protein CASSKRGDEQYF.